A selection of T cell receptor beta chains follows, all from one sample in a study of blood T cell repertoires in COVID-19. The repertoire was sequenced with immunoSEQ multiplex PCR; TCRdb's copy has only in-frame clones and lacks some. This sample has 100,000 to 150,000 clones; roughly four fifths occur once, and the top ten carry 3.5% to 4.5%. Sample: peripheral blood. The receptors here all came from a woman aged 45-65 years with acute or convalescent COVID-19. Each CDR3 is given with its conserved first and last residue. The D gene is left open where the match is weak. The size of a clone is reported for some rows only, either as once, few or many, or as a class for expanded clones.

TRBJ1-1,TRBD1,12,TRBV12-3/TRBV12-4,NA,TGTGCCAGCAGGGGGGACAGTACTGAAGCTTTCTTT,CASRGDSTEAFF
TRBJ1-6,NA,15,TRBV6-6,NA,TGTGCCAGCAGCGACACACGGGGAGTTAGGTCACCCCTCCACTTT,CASSDTRGVRSPLHF
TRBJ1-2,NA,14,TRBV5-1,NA,TGCGCCAGCAGCTTCGAGTCTCCTAACTATGGCTACACCTTC,CASSFESPNYGYTF
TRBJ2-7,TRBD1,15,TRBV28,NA,TGTGCCAGCAGCCCCGGGACAGGGGTGCTAGGCGAGCAGTACTTC,CASSPGTGVLGEQYF
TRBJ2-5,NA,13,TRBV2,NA,TGTGCCAGCACTTTTAGCGCCCAAGAGACCCAGTACTTC,CASTFSAQETQYF
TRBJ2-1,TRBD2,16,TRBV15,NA,TGTGCCACCAGCAGAGGGACTAGCGGGGCCTACAATGAGCAGTTCTTC,CATSRGTSGAYNEQFF
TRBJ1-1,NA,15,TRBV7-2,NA,TGTGCCAGCAGCCAGGACAGCATGATGAACACTGAAGCTTTCTTT,CASSQDSMMNTEAFF
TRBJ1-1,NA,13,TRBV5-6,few,TGTGCCAGCAGCCCGACCTGGGGCCCTGAAGCTTTCTTT,CASSPTWGPEAFF
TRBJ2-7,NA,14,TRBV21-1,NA,TGTGCCAGCAGCAGGACTAGCGGCTCCTACGAGCAGTACTTC,CASSRTSGSYEQYF
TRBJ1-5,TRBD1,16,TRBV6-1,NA,TGTGCCAGCAGTGAAGGTGGCAGGGGGCAAAATCAGCCCCAGCATTTT,CASSEGGRGQNQPQHF
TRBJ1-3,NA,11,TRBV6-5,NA,TGTGCCTCAGGGAGGACTAACACCATATATTTT,CASGRTNTIYF
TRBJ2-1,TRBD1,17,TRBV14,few,TGTGCCAGCAGCCCTTCGACAGGGGGCAGGGGGAGTGATGAGCAGTTCTTC,CASSPSTGGRGSDEQFF
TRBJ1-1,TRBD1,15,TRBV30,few,TGTGCCTGGAGTGTGGGTGCAGGGACAGGGGATGAAGCTTTCTTT,CAWSVGAGTGDEAFF
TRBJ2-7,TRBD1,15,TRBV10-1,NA,TGCGCCAGCAGTGAGTCGGGACAGGGGGACTACGAGCAGTACTTC,CASSESGQGDYEQYF
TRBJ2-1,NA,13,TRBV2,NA,TGTGCCAGCAGTGCCCCAGGGTACAATGAGCAGTTCTTC,CASSAPGYNEQFF
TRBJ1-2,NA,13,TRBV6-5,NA,TGTGCCAGCAGTCAGCAGGGCGGCGCGGGCTACACCTTC,CASSQQGGAGYTF
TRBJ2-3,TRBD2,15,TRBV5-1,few,TGCGCCAGCAGCTCCGCTAGCGGGGGGACAGATACGCAGTATTTT,CASSSASGGTDTQYF
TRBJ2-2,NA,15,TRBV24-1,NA,TGTGCCACCAGTGATCCCCGGAGTTCTACCGGGGAGCTGTTTTTT,CATSDPRSSTGELFF
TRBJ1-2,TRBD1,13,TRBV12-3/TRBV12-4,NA,TGTGCCAGCAGCCAGGACAGGGGACATGGCTACACCTTC,CASSQDRGHGYTF
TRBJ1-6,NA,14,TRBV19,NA,TGTGCCAGTAGTATACAGGGTCAAGTCTCACCCCTCCACTTT,CASSIQGQVSPLHF
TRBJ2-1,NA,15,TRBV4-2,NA,TGTGCCAGCAGCCAAGTAACAGGGCCGTACAATGAGCAGTTCTTC,CASSQVTGPYNEQFF
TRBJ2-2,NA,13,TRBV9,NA,TGTGCCAGCAGCGTAGGAGGGACCGGGGAGCTGTTTTTT,CASSVGGTGELFF
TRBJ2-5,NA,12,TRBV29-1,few,TGCAGCGTTGAAGGTGGGCGAGAGACCCAGTACTTC,CSVEGGRETQYF
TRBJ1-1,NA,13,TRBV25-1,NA,TGTGCCAGCAGTATGACAGGTGGCACTGAAGCTTTCTTT,CASSMTGGTEAFF